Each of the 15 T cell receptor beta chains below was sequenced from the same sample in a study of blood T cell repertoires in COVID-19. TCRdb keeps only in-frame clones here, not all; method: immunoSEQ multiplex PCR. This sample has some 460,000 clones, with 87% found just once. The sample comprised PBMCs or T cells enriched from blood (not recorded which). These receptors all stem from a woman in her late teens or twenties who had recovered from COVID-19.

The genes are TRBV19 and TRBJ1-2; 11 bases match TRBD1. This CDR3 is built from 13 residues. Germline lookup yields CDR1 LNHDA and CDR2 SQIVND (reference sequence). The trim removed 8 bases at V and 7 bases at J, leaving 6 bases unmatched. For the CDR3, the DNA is TGTGCCAGTTCTGGACAGGGGGCCGGTGGCTACACCTTC. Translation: CASSGQGAGGYTF.

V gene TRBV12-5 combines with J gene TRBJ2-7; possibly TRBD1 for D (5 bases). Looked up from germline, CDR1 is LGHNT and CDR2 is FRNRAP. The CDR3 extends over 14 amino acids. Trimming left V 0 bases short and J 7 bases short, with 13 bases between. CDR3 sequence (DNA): TGTGCTAGTGGTTTGGTACAAGGGGTCGGGGAGCAGTACTTC. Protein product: CASGLVQGVGEQYF.

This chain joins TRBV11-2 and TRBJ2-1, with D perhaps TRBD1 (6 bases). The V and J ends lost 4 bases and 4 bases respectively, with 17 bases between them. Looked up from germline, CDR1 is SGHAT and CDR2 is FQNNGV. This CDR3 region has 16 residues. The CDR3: CASSSLTGTNYNEQFF. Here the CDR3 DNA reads TGTGCCAGCAGCTCCCTGACCGGGACAAATTACAATGAGCAGTTCTTC.

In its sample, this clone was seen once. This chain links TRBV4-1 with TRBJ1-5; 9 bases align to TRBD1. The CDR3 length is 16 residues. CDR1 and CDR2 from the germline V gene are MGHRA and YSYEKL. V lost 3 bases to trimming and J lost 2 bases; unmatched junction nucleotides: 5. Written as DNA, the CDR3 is TGCGCCAGCAGCCAGGGACAGGGAAGTGGCAATCAGCCCCAGCATTTT. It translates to CASSQGQGSGNQPQHF.

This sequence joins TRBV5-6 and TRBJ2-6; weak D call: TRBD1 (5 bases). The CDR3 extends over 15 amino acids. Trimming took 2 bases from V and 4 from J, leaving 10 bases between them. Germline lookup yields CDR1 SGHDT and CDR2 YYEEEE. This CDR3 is CASSLRGRGANVLTF. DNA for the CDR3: TGTGCCAGCAGCTTAAGGGGCAGAGGGGCCAACGTCCTGACTTTC.

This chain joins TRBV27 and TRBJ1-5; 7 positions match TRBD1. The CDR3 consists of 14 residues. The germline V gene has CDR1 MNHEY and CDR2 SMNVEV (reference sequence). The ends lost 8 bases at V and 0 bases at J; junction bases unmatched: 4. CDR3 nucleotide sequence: TGTGCCAGCGCGACAGGGAATAGCAATCAGCCCCAGCATTTT. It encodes CASATGNSNQPQHF.

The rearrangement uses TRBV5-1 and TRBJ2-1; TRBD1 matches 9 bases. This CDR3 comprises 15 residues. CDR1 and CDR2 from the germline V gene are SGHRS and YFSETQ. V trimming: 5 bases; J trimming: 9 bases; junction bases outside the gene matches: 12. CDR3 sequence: CASSDGTGSFVEQFF. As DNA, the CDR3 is TGCGCCAGCAGTGATGGGACAGGGAGTTTCGTTGAGCAGTTCTTC.

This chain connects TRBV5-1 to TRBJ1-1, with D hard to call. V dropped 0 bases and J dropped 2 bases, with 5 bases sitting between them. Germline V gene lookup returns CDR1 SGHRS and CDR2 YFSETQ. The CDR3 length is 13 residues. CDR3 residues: CASSLGSNTEAFF. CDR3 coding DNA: TGCGCCAGCAGCTTGGGCAGTAACACTGAAGCTTTCTTT. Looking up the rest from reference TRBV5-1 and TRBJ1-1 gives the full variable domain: KAGVTQTPRYLIKTRGQQVTLSCSPISGHRSVSWYQQTPGQGLQFLFEYFSETQRNKGNFPGRFSGRQFSNSRSEMNVSTLELGDSALYLCASSLGSNTEAFFGQGTRLTVV.

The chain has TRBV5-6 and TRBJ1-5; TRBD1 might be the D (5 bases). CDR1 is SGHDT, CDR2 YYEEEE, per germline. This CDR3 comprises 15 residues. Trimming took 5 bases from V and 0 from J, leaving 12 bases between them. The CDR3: CASSIGGVSNQPQHF. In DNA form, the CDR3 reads TGTGCCAGCAGTATCGGAGGGGTTAGCAATCAGCCCCAGCATTTT.

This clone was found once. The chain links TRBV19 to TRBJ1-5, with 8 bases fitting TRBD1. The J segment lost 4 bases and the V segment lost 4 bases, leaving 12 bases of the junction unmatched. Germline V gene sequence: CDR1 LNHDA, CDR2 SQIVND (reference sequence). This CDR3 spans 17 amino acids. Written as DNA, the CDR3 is TGTGCCAGTAGTAAGGGAGAGACAGGGGTTATAAATCAGCCCCAGCATTTT. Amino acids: CASSKGETGVINQPQHF.

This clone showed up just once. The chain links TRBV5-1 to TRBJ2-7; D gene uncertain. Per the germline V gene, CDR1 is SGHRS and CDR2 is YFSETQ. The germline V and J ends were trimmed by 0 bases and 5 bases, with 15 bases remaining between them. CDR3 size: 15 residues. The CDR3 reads CASSLGPVELHEQYF. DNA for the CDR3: TGCGCCAGCAGCTTGGGCCCTGTGGAGCTCCACGAGCAGTACTTC.

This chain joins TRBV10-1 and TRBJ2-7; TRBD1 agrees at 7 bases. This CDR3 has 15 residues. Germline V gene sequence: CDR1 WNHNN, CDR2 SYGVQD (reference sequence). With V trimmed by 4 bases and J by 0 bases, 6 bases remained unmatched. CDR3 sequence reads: CASSVNRDSSYEQYF. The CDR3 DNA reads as TGCGCCAGCAGTGTCAACCGGGACAGCTCCTACGAGCAGTACTTC.

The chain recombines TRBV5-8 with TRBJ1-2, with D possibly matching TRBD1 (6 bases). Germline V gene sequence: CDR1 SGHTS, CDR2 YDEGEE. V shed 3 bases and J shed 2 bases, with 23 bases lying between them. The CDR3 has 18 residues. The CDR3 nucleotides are TGTGCCAGCAGCTCTGGGGGCACCTTAGGGGGAAGGAACTATGGCTACACCTTC. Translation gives CASSSGGTLGGRNYGYTF.

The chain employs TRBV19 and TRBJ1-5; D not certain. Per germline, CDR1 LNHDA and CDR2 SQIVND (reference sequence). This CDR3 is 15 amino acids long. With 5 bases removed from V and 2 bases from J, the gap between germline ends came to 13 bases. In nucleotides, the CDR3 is TGTGCCAGTAGTTCCTCGATTGAGCGCAATCAGCCCCAGCATTTT. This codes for CASSSSIERNQPQHF.

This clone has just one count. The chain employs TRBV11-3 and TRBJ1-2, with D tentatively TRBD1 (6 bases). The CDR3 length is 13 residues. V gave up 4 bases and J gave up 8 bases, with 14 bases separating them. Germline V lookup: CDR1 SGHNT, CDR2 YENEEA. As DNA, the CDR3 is TGTGCCAGCAGCTCCGAAGGGGGTCTAGGCTACACCTTC. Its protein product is CASSSEGGLGYTF.